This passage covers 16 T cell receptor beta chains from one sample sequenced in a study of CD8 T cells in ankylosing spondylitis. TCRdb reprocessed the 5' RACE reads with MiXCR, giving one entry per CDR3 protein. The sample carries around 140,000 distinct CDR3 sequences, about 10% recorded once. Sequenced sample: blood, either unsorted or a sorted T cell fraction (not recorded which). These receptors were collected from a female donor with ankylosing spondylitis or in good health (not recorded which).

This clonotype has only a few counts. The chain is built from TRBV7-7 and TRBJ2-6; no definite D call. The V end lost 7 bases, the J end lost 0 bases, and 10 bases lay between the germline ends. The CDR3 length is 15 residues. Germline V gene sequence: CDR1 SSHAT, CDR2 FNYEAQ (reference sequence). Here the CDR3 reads CASIRANSGANVLTF. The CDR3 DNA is TGTGCCAGCATAAGAGCCAACTCTGGGGCCAACGTCCTGACTTTC.

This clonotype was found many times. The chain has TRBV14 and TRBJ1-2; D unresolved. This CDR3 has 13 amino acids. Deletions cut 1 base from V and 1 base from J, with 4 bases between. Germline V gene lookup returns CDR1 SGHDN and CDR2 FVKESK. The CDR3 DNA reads TGTGCCAGCAGCCAAGCCAGTAACTATGGCTACACCTTC. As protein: CASSQASNYGYTF.

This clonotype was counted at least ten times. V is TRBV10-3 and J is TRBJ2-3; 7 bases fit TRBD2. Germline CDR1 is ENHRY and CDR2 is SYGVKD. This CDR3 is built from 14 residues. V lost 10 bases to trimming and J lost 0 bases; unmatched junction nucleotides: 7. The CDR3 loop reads CATFSGFSTDTQYF. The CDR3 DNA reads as TGTGCCACATTTAGCGGGTTTAGCACAGATACGCAGTATTTT.

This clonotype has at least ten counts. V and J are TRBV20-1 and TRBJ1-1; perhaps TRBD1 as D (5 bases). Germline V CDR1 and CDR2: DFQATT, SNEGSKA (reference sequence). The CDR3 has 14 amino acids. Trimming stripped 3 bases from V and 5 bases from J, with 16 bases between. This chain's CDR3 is CSASIGRAHTEAFF. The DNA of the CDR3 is TGCAGTGCTAGTATCGGCAGGGCTCATACTGAAGCTTTCTTT.

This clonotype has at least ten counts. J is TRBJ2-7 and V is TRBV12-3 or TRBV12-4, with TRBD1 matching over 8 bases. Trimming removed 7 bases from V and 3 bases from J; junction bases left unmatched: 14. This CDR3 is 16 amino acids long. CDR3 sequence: CASTWVVGQARYEQYF. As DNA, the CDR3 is TGTGCCAGCACTTGGGTGGTGGGACAGGCCCGCTACGAGCAGTACTTC.

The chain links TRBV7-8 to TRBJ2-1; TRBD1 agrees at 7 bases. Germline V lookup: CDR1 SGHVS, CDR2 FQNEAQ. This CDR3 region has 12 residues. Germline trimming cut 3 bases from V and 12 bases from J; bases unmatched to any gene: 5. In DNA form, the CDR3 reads TGTGCCAGCAGCTTGGAGACAGGGTGGCAGTTCTTC. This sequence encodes CASSLETGWQFF.

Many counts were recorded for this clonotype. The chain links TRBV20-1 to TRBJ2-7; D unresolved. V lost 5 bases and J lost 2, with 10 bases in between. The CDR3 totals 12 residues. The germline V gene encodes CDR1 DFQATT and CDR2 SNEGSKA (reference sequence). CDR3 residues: CSASAGPYEQYF. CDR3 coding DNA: TGCAGTGCTTCCGCCGGGCCCTACGAGCAGTACTTC.

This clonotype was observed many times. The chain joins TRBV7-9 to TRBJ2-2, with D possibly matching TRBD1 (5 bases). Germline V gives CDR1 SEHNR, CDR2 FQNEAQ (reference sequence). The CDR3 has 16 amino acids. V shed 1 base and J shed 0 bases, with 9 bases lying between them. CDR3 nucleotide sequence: TGTGCCAGCAGCTTAGGACAGATCGCGAACACCGGGGAGCTGTTTTTT. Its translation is CASSLGQIANTGELFF.

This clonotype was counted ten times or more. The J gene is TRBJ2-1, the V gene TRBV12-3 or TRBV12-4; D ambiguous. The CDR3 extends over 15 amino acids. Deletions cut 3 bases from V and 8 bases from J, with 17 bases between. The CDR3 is CASSLGTRGADEQFF. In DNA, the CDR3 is TGTGCCAGCAGTTTGGGAACCCGAGGAGCCGATGAGCAGTTCTTC.

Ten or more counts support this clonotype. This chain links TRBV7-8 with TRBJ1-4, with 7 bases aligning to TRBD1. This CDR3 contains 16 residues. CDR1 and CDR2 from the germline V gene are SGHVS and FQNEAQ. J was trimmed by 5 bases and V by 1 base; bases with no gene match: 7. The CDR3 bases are TGTGCCAGCAGCTTAGGCCCACAGGGGCCGAATGAAAAACTGTTTTTT. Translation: CASSLGPQGPNEKLFF.

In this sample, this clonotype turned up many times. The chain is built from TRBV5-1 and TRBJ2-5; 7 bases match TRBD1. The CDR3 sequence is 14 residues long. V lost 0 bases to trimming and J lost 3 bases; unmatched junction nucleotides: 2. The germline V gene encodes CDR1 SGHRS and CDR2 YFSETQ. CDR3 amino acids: CASSLVTGEETQYF. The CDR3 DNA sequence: TGCGCCAGCAGCTTGGTAACAGGGGAAGAGACCCAGTACTTC. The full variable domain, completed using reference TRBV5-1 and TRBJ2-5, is KAGVTQTPRYLIKTRGQQVTLSCSPISGHRSVSWYQQTPGQGLQFLFEYFSETQRNKGNFPGRFSGRQFSNSRSEMNVSTLELGDSALYLCASSLVTGEETQYFGPGTRLLVL.

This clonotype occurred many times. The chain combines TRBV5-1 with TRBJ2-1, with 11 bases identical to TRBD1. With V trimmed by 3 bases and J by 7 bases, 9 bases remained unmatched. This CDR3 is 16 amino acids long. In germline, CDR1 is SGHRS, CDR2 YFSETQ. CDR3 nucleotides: TGCGCCAGCAGCTCGACCGGGACAGGGGGGAGGAATGAGCAGTTCTTC. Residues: CASSSTGTGGRNEQFF.

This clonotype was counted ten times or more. CDR3 residues: CASSLSKTEAFF. In DNA form, the CDR3 reads TGTGCCAGCAGTTTAAGTAAGACTGAAGCTTTCTTT. The rearrangement uses TRBV12-3 or TRBV12-4 and TRBJ1-1; D remains ambiguous. The CDR3 is 12 residues long. Trimming left V 2 bases short and J 5 bases short, with 6 bases between.

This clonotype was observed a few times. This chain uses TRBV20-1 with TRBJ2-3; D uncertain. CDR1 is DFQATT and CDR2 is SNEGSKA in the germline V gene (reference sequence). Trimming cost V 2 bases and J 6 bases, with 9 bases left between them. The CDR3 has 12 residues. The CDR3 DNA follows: TGCAGTGCTAGATTAGGCTTCGATACGCAGTATTTT. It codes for CSARLGFDTQYF.

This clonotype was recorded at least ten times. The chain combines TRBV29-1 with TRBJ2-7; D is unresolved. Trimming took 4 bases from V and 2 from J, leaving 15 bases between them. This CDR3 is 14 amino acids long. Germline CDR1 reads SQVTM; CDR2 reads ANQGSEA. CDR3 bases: TGCAGCGTTGCTGTGGACCCAACCGCCTACGAGCAGTACTTC. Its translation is CSVAVDPTAYEQYF.

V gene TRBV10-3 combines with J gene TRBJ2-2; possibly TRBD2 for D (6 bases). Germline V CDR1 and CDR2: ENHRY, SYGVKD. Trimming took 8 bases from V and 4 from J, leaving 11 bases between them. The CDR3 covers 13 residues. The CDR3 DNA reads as TGTGCCATCGGGCGGGACGCCACCGGGGAGCTGTTTTTT. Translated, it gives CAIGRDATGELFF.